The clone carrying this T cell receptor beta chain was seen a few times. The TCR beta CDR3 regions underwent amplification using RNA transcripts as the source. The HTBI set primed first-round TCR CDR3 RT-PCR. TCRdb re-analysed the multiplex PCR reads in MiXCR, keeping a single row per CDR3 protein. Among more than 650,000 distinct CDR3 sequences listed, roughly 15% were seen once. If no ophthalmopathy progression occurred within 18 months, Graves' hyperthyroidism was stable. The authors took PBMCs from roughly 9.7 ml fresh peripheral blood. The sample comes from a study of T cells in Graves' hyperthyroidism and ophthalmopathy. The wider study: Specimen type is peripheral blood, collected at initial diagnosis prior to any treatment.

The junction had 6 bases not matched to a gene; V was cut back by 4 bases and J by 2 bases. The germline gives CDR1 SEHNR, CDR2 FQNEAQ (reference sequence). This CDR3 is 16 amino acids long. The sample was blood. The sequence was obtained from a woman younger than 35 with Graves' hyperthyroidism. The chain has TRBV7-9 and TRBJ2-3; 10 bases are a match to TRBD2. DNA for the CDR3: TGTGCCAGCAGCTCCCATAGCGGGAGGAACACAGATACGCAGTATTTT. Translating it yields CASSSHSGRNTDTQYF.